This T cell receptor (beta chain) comes out of a study of early T cells in non-severe SARS-CoV-2 infection. Study-wide background: Sequencing of bulk RNA from unsorted whole blood was done, without chain pairing.

Unique molecular identifiers (one per individual cDNA molecule) were attached. TCRdb re-called the 5' RACE reads through MiXCR, storing one row per CDR3 protein. The table records roughly 72,000 distinct CDR3 sequences, 9.5% to 15% of them present only once. The germline V gene encodes CDR1 LGHNT and CDR2 FRNRAP. The CDR3 totals 15 residues. Trimming pared 6 bases from V and 2 bases from J, leaving 16 bases between. Study findings and constraints: Anti-spike CD8 specificities were favored by VDJdb matching, whose results missed private and CD4 specificities.

This clonotype was found a few times. What it binds is not known. Sample: whole blood, taken at baseline. This rearrangement joins TRBV12-5 to TRBJ2-5; D ambiguous. The sequence derives from an adult who was a healthcare worker with PCR-confirmed SARS-CoV-2 infection or an uninfected control (not recorded which). CDR3 sequence reads: CASGSPPGKQETQYF. CDR3 coding DNA: TGTGCTAGTGGCTCCCCCCCGGGTAAACAAGAGACCCAGTACTTC.